This T cell receptor beta chain comes out of a study of CD8+ T cells in alopecia areata. Study-wide context: Among treated patients, severity was scored by affected scalp area percentage. Overall study results and limits: For patients receiving tofacitinib, scalp clonality and expanded CD8+ clones among the top 100 significantly decreased. Persistence of many expanded lesional clones was seen in scalp and blood during tofacitinib.

Of note for this clone: Its antigen is as yet unknown.

Treatment defined: oral pan-JAK inhibitor, 5-10 mg twice daily. Samples from alopecia areata patients were lesional scalp punch biopsies and peripheral blood. Germline lookup yields CDR1 SQVTM and CDR2 ANQGSEA. CDR3 size: 13 residues. V dropped 3 bases and J dropped 3; count of bases not matched to a gene: 3. Investigators isolated RNA and reverse transcribed it into cDNA to act as the sequencing template. Only in-frame clones appear in the TCRdb table, and some are missing; sequencing was by immunoSEQ multiplex PCR. Of about 120,000 clones in the sample, about half are singletons; the top ten hold 0.46%.

The V call is TRBV29-1, the J call TRBJ2-7, with 9 bases matching TRBD1. The sequencing used CD4+ T cells sorted from blood, collected at week 4, from a patient treated with tofacitinib. This receptor was obtained from a human donor with alopecia areata. In nucleotides, the CDR3 is TGCAGCGTTGAGGGACAGGGCGGCTACGAGCAGTACTTC. Its translation is CSVEGQGGYEQYF.